This T cell receptor beta chain was obtained from a study of control samples from healthy donors and cancer patients. Per germline, CDR1 SEHNR and CDR2 FQNEAQ (reference sequence). Trimming removed 5 bases from V and 5 bases from J, with 22 bases in between. CDR3 length: 17 residues. Produced via immunoSEQ multiplex PCR; TCRdb's table is partial and in-frame only. The data contain 30,000 or so clones, roughly 94% of them seen just once; the ten biggest clones take up 5% to 8%. What was sequenced was blood. This chain uses TRBV7-9 with TRBJ2-1; D possibly corresponds to TRBD2 (7 bases). The TCR sequence derives from a man aged 60 to 69 in good health. The CDR3 region has the DNA TGTGCCAGCAGCCACGTAGCGGTGGGGGGGGCCCACAATGAGCAGTTCTTC. This gives the protein CASSHVAVGGAHNEQFF.